One and the same sample provided the 17 T cell receptor beta chains below, sequenced in a study of blood T cells in healthy people across ages. Primed by a sample-barcoded 5' primer and a J-beta primer mix, a second PCR proceeded for 7 to 11 cycles. TCRdb fed the 5' RACE reads into MiXCR, producing one record per CDR3 protein. The repertoire has roughly 1,500,000 distinct CDR3 sequences, around two fifths of them found once; the top ten carry 7% to 9.5%. The sample was blood. These receptors were taken from a woman aged 18-29 years in good health.

As to this clonotype: At one of its ends the junction is not consistent with the germline gene, which may arise from a read error. The V call is TRBV6-4, the J call TRBJ2-3, with 10 bases fitting TRBD2. The CDR3 length is 15 residues. Germline CDR1 reads MRHNA; CDR2 reads SNTAGT. The CDR3 bases are TGTGCCGGCAGTGACTCTAGCGGGAGCACAGATGCGCAGTATTTT. Protein sequence: CAGSDSSGSTDAQYF.

The sample holds a few counts of this clonotype. V and J are TRBV7-2 and TRBJ2-5, with TRBD1 matching over 9 bases. With V trimmed by 1 base and J by 9 bases, 15 bases remained unmatched. CDR3 length: 17 residues. Germline V gene sequence: CDR1 SGHTA, CDR2 FQGNSA. The CDR3 sequence is CASSLGATGGFKKAQYF. The CDR3 nucleotides are TGTGCCAGCAGCTTAGGTGCGACAGGGGGGTTTAAAAAGGCCCAGTACTTC.

The table lists this clonotype with a few counts. This chain uses TRBV6-1 with TRBJ1-2, with D perhaps TRBD1 (5 bases). The CDR3 covers 16 residues. Germline V gives CDR1 MNHNS, CDR2 SASEGT. V was shortened by 7 bases and J by 8 bases, with 26 bases between the two germline ends. The CDR3 sequence is CASTDRRGSGIEGYTF. The CDR3 DNA follows: TGTGCCAGCACTGATCGACGGGGGAGTGGAATAGAAGGCTACACCTTC.

CDR3 nucleotide sequence: TGCGCCAGCAGCCTGGGAAGGGGCCTTAATGAAAAACTGTTTTTT. Translating it yields CASSLGRGLNEKLFF. The V gene is TRBV5-1, the J gene TRBJ1-4; D is perhaps TRBD1 (5 bases). Deletions cut 4 bases from V and 4 bases from J, with 14 bases between. CDR1 SGHRS and CDR2 YFSETQ come from the germline V gene. The CDR3 runs 15 residues.

The chain links TRBV19 to TRBJ1-6; D might be TRBD1 (6 bases). V dropped 6 bases and J dropped 0 bases, with 15 bases sitting between them. CDR3 length: 17 amino acids. Germline lookup yields CDR1 LNHDA and CDR2 SQIVND (reference sequence). The CDR3 reads CASRGAAPSSYNSPLHF. CDR3 nucleotide sequence: TGTGCCAGTAGGGGGGCAGCGCCGAGCTCCTATAATTCACCCCTCCACTTT.

The V and J genes are TRBV6-2 or TRBV6-3 and TRBJ2-3, with D perhaps TRBD2 (5 bases). This CDR3 is 17 amino acids long. Trimming took off 6 bases at V and 2 bases at J, with 21 bases between the two ends. Germline V gene sequence: CDR1 MNHEY, CDR2 SVGEGT. The CDR3 DNA follows: TGTGCCAGCAGCCCCTCAGCGGATGTGGTACCCACAGATACGCAGTATTTT. Its translation is CASSPSADVVPTDTQYF.

The CDR3 is CASSLRANTNYEQYF. Written as DNA, the CDR3 is TGTGCCAGCAGTTTGCGGGCGAACACCAACTACGAGCAGTACTTC. The chain recombines TRBV27 with TRBJ2-7; D may be TRBD2 (5 bases). Per germline, CDR1 MNHEY and CDR2 SMNVEV (reference sequence). V shed 3 bases and J shed 3 bases, with 15 bases lying between them. The CDR3 consists of 15 residues.

V is TRBV25-1 and J is TRBJ1-5, with 9 bases aligning to TRBD1. This CDR3 is built from 15 residues. Germline V gene sequence: CDR1 MGHDK, CDR2 SYGVNS. With V trimmed by 4 bases and J by 1 base, 2 bases remained unmatched. CDR3 sequence reads: CASSGTGESNQPQHF. The CDR3 region has the DNA TGTGCCAGCAGTGGGACAGGGGAGAGCAATCAGCCCCAGCATTTT.

In regard to this clonotype: At one end the junction does not follow the germline gene, possibly because of a read error. The V and J genes are TRBV10-3 and TRBJ1-6; D may be TRBD1 (6 bases). Germline V gives CDR1 ENHRY, CDR2 SYGVKD. The CDR3 length is 13 residues. In nucleotides, the CDR3 is TGTGCCATCAGTGGCGGACAGATTTCACCCCCCCACTTT. Protein sequence: CAISGGQISPPHF.

V usage is TRBV9 and J usage is TRBJ2-7, with 13 bases fitting TRBD2. The V and J ends lost 4 bases and 3 bases, in that order; junction bases with no gene match: 7. CDR1 and CDR2 (germline): SGDLS, YYNGEE. This CDR3 is built from 16 residues. The CDR3 sequence is CASSPGLAGEYYEQYF. The CDR3 nucleotides are TGTGCCAGCAGCCCCGGACTAGCGGGGGAGTACTACGAGCAGTACTTC.

This clonotype showed up just a few times. The chain employs TRBV30 and TRBJ2-5; the match to TRBD1 covers 7 bases. J was trimmed by 11 bases and V by 3 bases; bases with no gene match: 12. The CDR3 is 13 residues long. Germline CDR1 and CDR2: GTSNPN and SVGIG (reference sequence). CDR3 in DNA: TGTGCCTGGAGCAGAAACAGGGGTGCAGAGCAGTACTTC. Amino acid sequence: CAWSRNRGAEQYF.

The gene calls are TRBV3-1 and TRBJ2-3; D might be TRBD1 (6 bases). CDR3 length: 15 amino acids. V was trimmed by 6 bases and J by 2 bases, leaving 15 bases between them. Germline V gives CDR1 LGHDT, CDR2 YNNKEL (reference sequence). The CDR3 region is CASSYRAMDTDTQYF. In DNA, the CDR3 is TGTGCCAGCAGTTACAGGGCCATGGACACAGATACGCAGTATTTT.

The sample holds a few counts of this clonotype. V and J are TRBV4-1 and TRBJ2-4; unclear D gene. The CDR3 length is 17 residues. Trimming pared 1 base from V and 2 bases from J, leaving 15 bases between. Per the germline V gene, CDR1 is MGHRA and CDR2 is YSYEKL. The CDR3: CASSQVDMGITKNIQYF. The CDR3 coding sequence is TGCGCCAGCAGCCAAGTCGACATGGGGATTACCAAAAACATTCAGTACTTC.

This clonotype was recorded only once. V is TRBV20-1 and J is TRBJ2-2; TRBD1 is a possible D gene (6 bases). The V end lost 7 bases, the J end lost 11 bases, and 17 bases lay between the germline ends. Germline V lookup: CDR1 DFQATT, CDR2 SNEGSKA (reference sequence). The CDR3 totals 12 residues. CDR3 DNA: TGCAGTGGGTCTGGGGGCACGTCAGAGCTGTTTTTT. Amino acid sequence: CSGSGGTSELFF.

The chain is built from TRBV5-1 and TRBJ2-5; D is unresolved. V lost 1 base and J lost 1, with 11 bases in between. The germline V gene encodes CDR1 SGHRS and CDR2 YFSETQ. The CDR3 contains 15 residues. The CDR3: CASSLLPSRQETQYF. The CDR3 DNA reads TGCGCCAGCAGCTTGTTACCCAGCCGCCAAGAGACCCAGTACTTC. The full variable domain, completed using reference TRBV5-1 and TRBJ2-5, is KAGVTQTPRYLIKTRGQQVTLSCSPISGHRSVSWYQQTPGQGLQFLFEYFSETQRNKGNFPGRFSGRQFSNSRSEMNVSTLELGDSALYLCASSLLPSRQETQYFGPGTRLLVL.

This clonotype was recorded a few times. The rearrangement uses TRBV11-2 and TRBJ2-1, with TRBD2 matching 10 bases. The CDR3 consists of 19 residues. V lost 1 base, J lost 0 bases, and 9 bases stayed unmatched. CDR1 and CDR2 from the germline V gene are SGHAT and FQNNGV. DNA for the CDR3: TGTGCCAGCAGCTTAGTTCCTACTAGCGGGAAAAGCTCCTACAATGAGCAGTTCTTC. Its protein is CASSLVPTSGKSSYNEQFF. Combining the CDR3 with reference TRBV11-2 and TRBJ2-1 gives the whole variable domain EAGVAQSPRYKIIEKRQSVAFWCNPISGHATLYWYQQILGQGPKLLIQFQNNGVVDDSQLPKDRFSAERLKGVDSTLKIQPAKLEDSAVYLCASSLVPTSGKSSYNEQFFGPGTRLTVL.

This rearrangement joins TRBV10-3 to TRBJ2-1; 9 bases are a match to TRBD1. The CDR3 has 15 amino acids. Germline loops: CDR1 ENHRY, CDR2 SYGVKD. The V gene end was trimmed by 6 bases and the J gene end by 13 bases; junction bases not matched to a gene: 16. The CDR3 DNA reads as TGTGCCATCAGCGATGGACAGGGGAGATGGGAGACCCAGTTCTTC. It specifies CAISDGQGRWETQFF.